Sequencing of this TCR beta chain was carried out in a study of T-cell reconstitution after alpha-beta-depleted transplantation in children. Study-wide results and limits: Reportedly, only several hundred clones from non-depleted graft cells drove alpha-beta T-cell counts at about two months.

Unique molecular identifiers were incorporated during preparation of the TCRbeta library. In TCRdb, the PCR reads were re-called with MiXCR into one record per CDR3 protein. The table shows around 300,000 distinct CDR3 sequences, with 11% occurring only once. This CDR3 comprises 14 residues. Germline V gene lookup returns CDR1 MNHEY and CDR2 SVGAGI. V gave up 2 bases and J gave up 3 bases, with 10 bases separating them. Many counts were recorded for this clonotype. Its cognate antigen is unknown. Sequences were derived from peripheral blood, sampled 180 days after TCRalphabeta/CD19-depleted stem cell transplant. The TCR sequence derives from a male patient between 2 and 15 years old who had a stem cell transplant for chronic granulomatous disease, so the T cells may come from the graft donor. V usage is TRBV6-5 and J usage is TRBJ2-5; tentative D call: TRBD1 (6 bases). This CDR3 reads CASSYGGAEETQYF. The CDR3 coding sequence is TGTGCCAGCAGTTACGGGGGCGCGGAAGAGACCCAGTACTTC.